The subject of this entry is one T cell receptor (beta chain). Assay: immunoSEQ multiplex PCR; the TCRdb copy retains only in-frame clones and omits some. Of 300,000 to 450,000 clones in the sample, about 88% were seen once. The V end lost 3 bases, the J end lost 8 bases, and 6 bases lay between the germline ends. There are 11 residues in the CDR3. Germline V lookup: CDR1 SGHDT, CDR2 YYEEEE. The data belong to a study of blood T cell repertoires in COVID-19. Study at large: The cDNA or gDNA used as material had been derived from T cells, B-cell-depleted T cells, or PBMCs.

Sequencing was done on a sample of PBMCs or T cells enriched from blood (not recorded which). This TCR was sampled from a woman in her twenties or thirties who had been exposed to COVID-19. The chain joins TRBV5-6 to TRBJ2-1, with D maybe TRBD1 (5 bases). The DNA for the CDR3 is TGTGCCAGCAGCTGGGGCTATGAGCAGTTCTTC. Its protein is CASSWGYEQFF. Filled out from reference TRBV5-6 and TRBJ2-1, the complete variable domain reads DAGVTQSPTHLIKTRGQQVTLRCSPKSGHDTVSWYQQALGQGPQFIFQYYEEEERQRGNFPDRFSGHQFPNYSSELNVNALLLGDSALYLCASSWGYEQFFGPGTRLTVL.